This TCR beta chain was sequenced during a study of identical twins. TCRdb processed the 5' RACE reads anew with MiXCR; each CDR3 protein has one entry. The sample shows just over 450,000 distinct CDR3 sequences, 14% of them seen only once. The CDR3 has 14 residues. V lost 3 bases to trimming and J lost 5 bases; unmatched junction nucleotides: 8. The germline CDR1 and CDR2 sequences are DFQATT and SNEGSKA (reference sequence). This sample was shared with a second study, whose subject was yellow fever vaccine responses in identical twins.

The V and J genes are TRBV20-1 and TRBJ2-7; 9 bases map to TRBD2. This receptor was taken from a woman in her late teens or twenties in good health. Material for sequencing was CD4+ T cells sorted from blood. CDR3 loop: CSASPSGIDDEQYF. CDR3 sequence (DNA): TGCAGTGCTAGTCCTAGCGGGATCGACGACGAGCAGTACTTC.